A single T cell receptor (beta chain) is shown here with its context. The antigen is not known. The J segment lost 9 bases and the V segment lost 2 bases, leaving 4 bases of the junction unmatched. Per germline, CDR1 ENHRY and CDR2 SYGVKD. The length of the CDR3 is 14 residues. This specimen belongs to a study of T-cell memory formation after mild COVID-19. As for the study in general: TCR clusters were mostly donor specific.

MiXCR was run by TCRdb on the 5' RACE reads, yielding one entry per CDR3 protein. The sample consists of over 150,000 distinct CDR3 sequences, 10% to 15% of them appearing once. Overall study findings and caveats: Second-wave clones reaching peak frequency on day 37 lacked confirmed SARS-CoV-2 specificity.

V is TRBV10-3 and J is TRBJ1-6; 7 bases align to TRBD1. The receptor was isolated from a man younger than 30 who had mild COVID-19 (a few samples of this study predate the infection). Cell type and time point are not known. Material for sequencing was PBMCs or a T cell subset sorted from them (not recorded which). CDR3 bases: TGTGCCATCAGTGAGCGGGGACAGTCTTCACCCCTCCACTTT. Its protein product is CAISERGQSSPLHF.